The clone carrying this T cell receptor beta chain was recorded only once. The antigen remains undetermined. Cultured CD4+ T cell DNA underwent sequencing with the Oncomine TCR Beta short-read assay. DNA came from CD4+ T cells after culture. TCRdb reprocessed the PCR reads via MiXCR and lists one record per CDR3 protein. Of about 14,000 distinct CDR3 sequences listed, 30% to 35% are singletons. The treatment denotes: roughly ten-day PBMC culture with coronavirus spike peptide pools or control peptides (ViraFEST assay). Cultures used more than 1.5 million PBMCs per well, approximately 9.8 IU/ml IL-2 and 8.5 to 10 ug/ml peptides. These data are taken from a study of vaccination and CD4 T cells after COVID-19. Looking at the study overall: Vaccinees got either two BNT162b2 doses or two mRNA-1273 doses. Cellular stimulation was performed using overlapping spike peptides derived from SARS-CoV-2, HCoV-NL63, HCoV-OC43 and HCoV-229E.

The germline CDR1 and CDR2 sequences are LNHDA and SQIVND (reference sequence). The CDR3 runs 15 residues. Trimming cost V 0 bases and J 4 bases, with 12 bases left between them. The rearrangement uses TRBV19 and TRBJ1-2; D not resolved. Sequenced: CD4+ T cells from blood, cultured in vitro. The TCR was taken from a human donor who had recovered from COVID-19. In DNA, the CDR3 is TGTGCCAGTAGTATAGATTACACTTATTCCTATGGCTACACCTTC. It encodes CASSIDYTYSYGYTF.